This passage covers 10 T cell receptor beta chains from one sample sequenced in a study of PD-1 blockade in classical Hodgkin lymphoma. Only in-frame clones appear in the TCRdb table, and some are missing; sequencing was by immunoSEQ multiplex PCR. The table has around 25,000 clones, 72% seen once. As to time point: cycle 4 day 1 (C4D1), after six to seven weeks of nivolumab. All the patients suffered relapse after autologous stem cell transplantation, and brentuximab vedotin exposure differed. Sequenced material: peripheral blood mononuclear cells (PBMCs), taken before the fourth cycle of nivolumab. The receptors here all came from a human donor with classical Hodgkin lymphoma.

This clone was detected a few times. The J gene is TRBJ1-6, the V gene TRBV7-9; TRBD1 is a possible D gene (6 bases). The CDR3 has 15 residues. With 4 bases removed from V and 5 bases from J, the gap between germline ends came to 12 bases. Germline CDR1 SEHNR, CDR2 FQNEAQ (reference sequence). CDR3 residues: CASSSWGRNNSPLHF. The CDR3 DNA reads as TGTGCCAGCAGCTCGTGGGGGCGGAATAATTCACCCCTCCACTTT.

In this sample, this clone turned up a few times. V is TRBV7-9 and J is TRBJ1-2; D uncertain. CDR1 and CDR2 from the germline V gene are SEHNR and FQNEAQ (reference sequence). V was clipped by 1 base and J by 0 bases, with 3 bases between them. The CDR3 is 13 amino acids. The CDR3 bases are TGTGCCAGCAGCTTAGACCCTAACTATGGCTACACCTTC. It encodes CASSLDPNYGYTF.

The chain carries TRBV5-6 and TRBJ2-2, with 7 bases lining up with TRBD1. Germline trimming cut 1 base from V and 3 bases from J; bases unmatched to any gene: 3. This CDR3 comprises 15 residues. Germline V gene data show CDR1 as SGHDT and CDR2 as YYEEEE. The CDR3, as DNA: TGTGCCAGCAGCTTGTCAGGGGGATACACCGGGGAGCTGTTTTTT. Translation gives CASSLSGGYTGELFF.

The J gene is TRBJ2-7, the V gene TRBV6-5; 10 bases agree with TRBD2. The CDR3 consists of 16 residues. V shed 2 bases, J shed 5 bases, and the junction held 9 bases outside the gene matches. Germline V CDR1 and CDR2: MNHEY, SVGAGI. CDR3 DNA sequence: TGTGCCAGCAGTTACGGGGGAGCGGGAGGGCCAGACGAGCAGTACTTC. It yields the protein CASSYGGAGGPDEQYF.

CDR3 loop: CASSQVGTAGNNEQFF. Here the CDR3 DNA reads TGCGCCAGCAGCCAAGTAGGGACAGCGGGGAACAATGAGCAGTTCTTC. This chain joins TRBV4-3 and TRBJ2-1; D possibly matches TRBD1 or TRBD2 (7 bases each). This CDR3 comprises 16 residues. Germline-derived CDR1 and CDR2 are LGHNA and YSLEER. Trimming took 1 base from V and 5 from J, leaving 15 bases between them.

This clone was counted once. The chain links TRBV6-5 to TRBJ2-7; either TRBD1 or TRBD2 may supply D (5 bases each). CDR1 MNHEY and CDR2 SVGAGI come from the germline V gene. Between the trimmed V and J ends, which lost 6 bases and 0 bases, there was a span of 15 bases. This CDR3 has 15 amino acids. CDR3 sequence reads: CASSLDRDASYEQYF. The CDR3 bases are TGTGCCAGCAGCCTTGACCGGGACGCCTCCTACGAGCAGTACTTC.

In this sample, this clone turned up once. The chain couples TRBV15 to TRBJ1-2; D unresolved. CDR3 length equals 12 residues. V shed 5 bases and J shed 7 bases, with 11 bases lying between them. Germline CDR1 reads LNHNV; CDR2 reads YYDKDF (reference sequence). CDR3 sequence (DNA): TGTGCCACCAGCGCAGAGGTTGGTGGCTACACCTTC. Residues: CATSAEVGGYTF. Supplemented by reference TRBV15 and TRBJ1-2, the full variable domain reads DAMVIQNPRYQVTQFGKPVTLSCSQTLNHNVMYWYQQKSSQAPKLLFHYYDKDFNNEADTPDNFQSRRPNTSFCFLDIRSPGLGDTAMYLCATSAEVGGYTFGSGTRLTVV.

V usage is TRBV30 and J usage is TRBJ2-6; TRBD2 might be the D (5 bases). The V gene's germline CDR1 is GTSNPN and CDR2 SVGIG (reference sequence). This CDR3 contains 16 residues. The V and J ends lost 4 bases and 3 bases respectively, with 16 bases between them. This chain's CDR3 is CAWNLPASGGANVLTF. The DNA of the CDR3 is TGTGCCTGGAACCTTCCCGCCAGCGGTGGGGCCAACGTCCTGACTTTC.

This rearrangement joins TRBV30 to TRBJ2-2; D remains unclear. The ends were cut back, 3 bases at V and 4 bases at J, with 15 bases in the middle. The length of the CDR3 is 15 residues. In germline, CDR1 is GTSNPN, CDR2 SVGIG (reference sequence). CDR3 in DNA: TGTGCCTGGAGCCTAAGACGGTTCGGCACCGGGGAGCTGTTTTTT. Protein product: CAWSLRRFGTGELFF. Using reference TRBV30 and TRBJ2-2 for the parts outside the CDR3, the full variable domain is SQTIHQWPATLVQPVGSPLSLECTVEGTSNPNLYWYRQAAGRGLQLLFYSVGIGQISSEVPQNLSASRPQDRQFILSSKKLLLSDSGFYLCAWSLRRFGTGELFFGEGSRLTVL.

The V and J genes are TRBV30 and TRBJ2-1, with 14 nucleotides matching TRBD2. CDR1 is GTSNPN, CDR2 SVGIG, per germline (reference sequence). This CDR3 contains 18 residues. Germline trimming cut 4 bases from V and 0 bases from J; bases unmatched to any gene: 8. The CDR3 bases are TGTGCCTGGATTGGACTAGCGGGAGGACCTATCTCCTACAATGAGCAGTTCTTC. Translating gives CAWIGLAGGPISYNEQFF. Supplemented by reference TRBV30 and TRBJ2-1, the full variable domain reads SQTIHQWPATLVQPVGSPLSLECTVEGTSNPNLYWYRQAAGRGLQLLFYSVGIGQISSEVPQNLSASRPQDRQFILSSKKLLLSDSGFYLCAWIGLAGGPISYNEQFFGPGTRLTVL.